This entry lists 7 T cell receptor beta chains sequenced from one sample in a study of cytomegalovirus exposure and HLA in healthy donors. This PCR relied on a set of 60 Vbeta primers and 13 Jbeta primers. Repertoires were generated with immunoSEQ multiplex PCR, while TCRdb's copy carries only in-frame clones and drops some. Among 110,000 to 150,000 clones, 60% to 85% were seen once, and the ten largest hold about 6.5%. Sequencing was carried out using PBMCs. The receptors here all came from a man younger than 45 in good health and CMV-seronegative.

The chain joins TRBV27 to TRBJ1-6, with D uncertain. Trimming removed 5 bases at V and 10 bases at J, with 24 bases between. In germline, CDR1 is MNHEY, CDR2 SMNVEV (reference sequence). The CDR3 covers 17 residues. The CDR3 nucleotides are TGTGCCAGCAGTGTCAGTCCACCCAGGACTACTAAATCACCCCTCCACTTT. Protein product: CASSVSPPRTTKSPLHF.

A few counts support this clone. The rearrangement joins TRBV5-5 to TRBJ2-7; 7 bases line up with TRBD2. The V and J ends lost 0 bases and 1 base, in that order; junction bases with no gene match: 4. CDR1 and CDR2 (germline): SGHKS, YYEKEE (reference sequence). The CDR3 consists of 15 residues. The CDR3 coding sequence is TGTGCCAGCAGCTTGGAGGCGGGGGAATCCTACGAGCAGTACTTC. Protein product: CASSLEAGESYEQYF.

The rearrangement links TRBV5-1 to TRBJ1-4; 10 bases map to TRBD1. Germline CDR1 SGHRS, CDR2 YFSETQ. V shed 2 bases, J shed 7 bases, and the junction held 5 bases outside the gene matches. CDR3 length equals 15 residues. The CDR3 DNA is TGCGCCAGCAGCTTACTGGGACAGGGGAGTGAAAAACTGTTTTTT. It yields the protein CASSLLGQGSEKLFF.

V is TRBV5-6 and J is TRBJ1-3; unclear D gene. From germline, CDR1 is SGHDT and CDR2 YYEEEE. The CDR3 is made up of 13 amino acids. Trimming removed 4 bases at V and 3 bases at J, with 8 bases between. The CDR3 loop is CASSPVVGNTIYF. DNA for the CDR3: TGTGCCAGCAGCCCGGTCGTTGGAAACACCATATATTTT.

The chain employs TRBV19 and TRBJ1-2; maybe TRBD1 (5 bases). Germline CDR1 is LNHDA and CDR2 is SQIVND (reference sequence). The germline V and J ends were trimmed by 8 bases and 0 bases, with 13 bases remaining between them. The CDR3 totals 14 residues. The DNA for the CDR3 is TGTGCCAGTGGCCAGCGGGGGGCTAACTATGGCTACACCTTC. Protein sequence: CASGQRGANYGYTF.

This clone was seen a handful of times. The J gene is TRBJ2-5, the V gene TRBV19; D is unclear. CDR1 and CDR2 (germline): LNHDA, SQIVND (reference sequence). V was shortened by 1 base and J by 5 bases, with 8 bases between the two germline ends. This CDR3 region has 13 residues. The DNA for the CDR3 is TGTGCCAGTAGTATAGTGACTCTGGAGACCCAGTACTTC. This translates into CASSIVTLETQYF.

The gene calls are TRBV13 and TRBJ1-1; 8 positions match TRBD1. The length of the CDR3 is 14 residues. V gave up 2 bases and J gave up 4 bases; unmatched junction bases: 3. Germline CDR1 and CDR2: PRHDT and FYEKMQ (reference sequence). CDR3 loop: CASSLSRGRTEAFF. CDR3 bases: TGTGCCAGCAGCTTATCCAGGGGGCGCACTGAAGCTTTCTTT.